Detailed here is one T cell receptor beta chain. Its cognate antigen is unknown. Each TCR beta library was made by quantitative 5'-RACE that incorporated molecular barcodes. Each CDR3 protein gets one entry after TCRdb re-called the 5' RACE reads with MiXCR. The sample has 150,000 to 200,000 distinct CDR3 sequences, roughly a third seen once. After removal of 6 bases from V and 6 bases from J, the junction contained 5 bases not matched to a gene. CDR3 size: 14 residues. Germline CDR1 and CDR2: SNHLY and FYNNEI. The data are from a study of CD8 T cells in ankylosing spondylitis. Findings and limits, study-wide: Reactive arthritis synovial fluid and blood were previously reported to contain some motif variants.

V is TRBV2 and J is TRBJ2-2; 9 bases are a match to TRBD2. The sequenced material came from synovial fluid, either unsorted or a sorted T cell fraction (not recorded which). The receptor was derived from a male donor with ankylosing spondylitis. The CDR3 region is CASRGLAPAGELFF. The CDR3, as DNA: TGTGCCAGCAGGGGACTAGCCCCGGCCGGGGAGCTGTTTTTT.